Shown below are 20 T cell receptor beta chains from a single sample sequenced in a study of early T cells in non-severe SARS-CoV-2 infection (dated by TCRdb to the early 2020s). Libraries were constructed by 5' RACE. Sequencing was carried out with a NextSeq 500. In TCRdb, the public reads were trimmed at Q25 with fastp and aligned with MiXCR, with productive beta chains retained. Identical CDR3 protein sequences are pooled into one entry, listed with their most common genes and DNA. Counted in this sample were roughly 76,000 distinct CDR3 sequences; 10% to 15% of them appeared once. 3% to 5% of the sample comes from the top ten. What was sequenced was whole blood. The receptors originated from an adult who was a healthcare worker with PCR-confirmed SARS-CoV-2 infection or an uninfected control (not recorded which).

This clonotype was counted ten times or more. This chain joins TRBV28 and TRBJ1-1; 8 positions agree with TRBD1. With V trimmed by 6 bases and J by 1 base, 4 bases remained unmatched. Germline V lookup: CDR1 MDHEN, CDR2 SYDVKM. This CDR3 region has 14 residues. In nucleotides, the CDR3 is TGTGCCAGCAGGACAGGGGCATCGAACACTGAAGCTTTCTTT. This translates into CASRTGASNTEAFF. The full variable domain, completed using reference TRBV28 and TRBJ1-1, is DVKVTQSSRYLVKRTGEKVFLECVQDMDHENMFWYRQDPGLGLRLIYFSYDVKMKEKGDIPEGYSVSREKKERFSLILESASTNQTSMYLCASRTGASNTEAFFGQGTRLTVV.

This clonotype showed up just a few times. Here the CDR3 reads CASSVTGGAHYGYTF. The CDR3 bases are TGTGCCAGCAGCGTTACAGGGGGTGCGCACTATGGCTACACCTTC. The V and J genes are TRBV5-4 and TRBJ1-2; 8 bases align to TRBD1. The CDR3 totals 15 residues. J lost 3 bases, V lost 4 bases, and 8 bases had no gene match. Germline CDR1 SGHNT, CDR2 YYREEE (reference sequence).

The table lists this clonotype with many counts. CDR3 sequence reads: CSVQRLGYVGLNQPQHF. For the CDR3, the DNA is TGCAGTGTTCAGAGACTCGGATATGTTGGCCTTAATCAGCCCCAGCATTTT. V and J are TRBV20-1 and TRBJ1-5; D not certain. Germline lookup yields CDR1 DFQATT and CDR2 SNEGSKA (reference sequence). The CDR3 runs to 17 residues. Trimming stripped 7 bases from V and 4 bases from J, with 26 bases between.

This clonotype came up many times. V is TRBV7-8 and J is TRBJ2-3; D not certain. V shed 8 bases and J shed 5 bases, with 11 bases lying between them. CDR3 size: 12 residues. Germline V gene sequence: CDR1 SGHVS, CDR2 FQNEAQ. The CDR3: CASVGSRDTQYF. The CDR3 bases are TGTGCCAGCGTAGGGTCGAGAGATACGCAGTATTTT.

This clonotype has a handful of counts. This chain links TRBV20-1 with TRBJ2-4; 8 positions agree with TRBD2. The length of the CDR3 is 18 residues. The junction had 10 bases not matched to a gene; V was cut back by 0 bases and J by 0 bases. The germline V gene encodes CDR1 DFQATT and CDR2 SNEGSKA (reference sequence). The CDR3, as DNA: TGCAGTGCTAGAGAGGGAATAAGCGGGGGTCTAGCCAAAAACATTCAGTACTTC. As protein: CSAREGISGGLAKNIQYF.

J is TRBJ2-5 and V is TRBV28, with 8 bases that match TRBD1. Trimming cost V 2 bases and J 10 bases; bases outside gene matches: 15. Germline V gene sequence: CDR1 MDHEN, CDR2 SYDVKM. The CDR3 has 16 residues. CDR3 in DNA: TGTGCCAGCAGTTTACGTACAGGGGGACCGGGAAGGGTCCAGTACTTC. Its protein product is CASSLRTGGPGRVQYF.

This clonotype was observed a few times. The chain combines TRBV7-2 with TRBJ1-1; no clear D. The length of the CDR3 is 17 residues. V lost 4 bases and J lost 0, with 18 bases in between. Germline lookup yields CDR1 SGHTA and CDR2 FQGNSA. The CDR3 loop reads CASSSAAPGFMNTEAFF. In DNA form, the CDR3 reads TGTGCCAGCAGCTCCGCCGCCCCTGGGTTTATGAACACTGAAGCTTTCTTT.

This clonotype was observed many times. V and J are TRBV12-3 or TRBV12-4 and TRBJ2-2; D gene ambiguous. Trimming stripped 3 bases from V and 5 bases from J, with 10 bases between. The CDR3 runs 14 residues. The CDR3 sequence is CASSLAAWTGELFF. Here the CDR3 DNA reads TGTGCCAGCAGTTTGGCGGCTTGGACCGGGGAGCTGTTTTTT.

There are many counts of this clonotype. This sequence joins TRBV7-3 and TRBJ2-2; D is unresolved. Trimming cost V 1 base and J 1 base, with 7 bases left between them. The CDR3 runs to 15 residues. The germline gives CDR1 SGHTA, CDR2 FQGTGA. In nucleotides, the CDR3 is TGTGCCAGCAGCTTAAGTCCACTGAACACCGGGGAGCTGTTTTTT. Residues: CASSLSPLNTGELFF.

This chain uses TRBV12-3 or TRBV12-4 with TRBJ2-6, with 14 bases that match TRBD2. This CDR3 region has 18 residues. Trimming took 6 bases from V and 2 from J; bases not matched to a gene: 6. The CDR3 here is CASRAGTSGRAGANVLTF. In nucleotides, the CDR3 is TGTGCCAGCAGGGCCGGGACTAGCGGGAGAGCTGGGGCCAACGTCCTGACTTTC.

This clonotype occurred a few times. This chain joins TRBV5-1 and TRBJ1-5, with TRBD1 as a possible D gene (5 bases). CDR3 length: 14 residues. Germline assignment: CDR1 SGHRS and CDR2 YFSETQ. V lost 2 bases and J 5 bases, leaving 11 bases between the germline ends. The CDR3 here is CASSFSGGDQPQHF. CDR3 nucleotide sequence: TGCGCCAGCAGCTTCAGTGGGGGGGATCAGCCCCAGCATTTT.

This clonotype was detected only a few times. CDR3 region: CSAYGPGFSYEQYF. In DNA, the CDR3 is TGCAGTGCATACGGGCCGGGCTTCTCCTACGAGCAGTACTTC. The chain uses TRBV20-1 and TRBJ2-7; unclear D gene. Germline-derived CDR1 and CDR2 are DFQATT and SNEGSKA (reference sequence). Trimming removed 6 bases from V and 0 bases from J, with 15 bases in between. The CDR3 length is 14 residues.

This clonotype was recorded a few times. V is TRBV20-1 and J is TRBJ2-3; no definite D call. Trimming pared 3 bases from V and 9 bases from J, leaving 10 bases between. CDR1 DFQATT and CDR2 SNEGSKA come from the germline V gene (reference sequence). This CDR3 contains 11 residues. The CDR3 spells CSASMGDTQYF. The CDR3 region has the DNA TGCAGTGCTAGTATGGGCGACACGCAGTATTTT.

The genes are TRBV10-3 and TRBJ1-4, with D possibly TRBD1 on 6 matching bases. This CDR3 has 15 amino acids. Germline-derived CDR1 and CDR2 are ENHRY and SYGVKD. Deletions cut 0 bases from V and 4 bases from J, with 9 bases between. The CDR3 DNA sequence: TGTGCCATCAGTGAGTCGGGGACAAGTAATGAAAAACTGTTTTTT. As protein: CAISESGTSNEKLFF.

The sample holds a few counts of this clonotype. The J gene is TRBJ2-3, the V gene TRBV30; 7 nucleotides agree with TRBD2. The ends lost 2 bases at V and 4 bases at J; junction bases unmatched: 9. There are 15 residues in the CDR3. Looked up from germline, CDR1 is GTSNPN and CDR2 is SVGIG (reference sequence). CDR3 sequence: CAWSKDGRRADTQYF. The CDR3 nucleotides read TGTGCCTGGAGTAAGGACGGGAGGAGGGCAGATACGCAGTATTTT. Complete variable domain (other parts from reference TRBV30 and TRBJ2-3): SQTIHQWPATLVQPVGSPLSLECTVEGTSNPNLYWYRQAAGRGLQLLFYSVGIGQISSEVPQNLSASRPQDRQFILSSKKLLLSDSGFYLCAWSKDGRRADTQYFGPGTRLTVL.

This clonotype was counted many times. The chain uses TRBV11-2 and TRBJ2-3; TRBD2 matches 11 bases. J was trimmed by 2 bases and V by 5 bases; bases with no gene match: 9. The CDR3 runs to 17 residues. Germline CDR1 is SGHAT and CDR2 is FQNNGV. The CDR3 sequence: CASSPFGLAGYTDTQYF. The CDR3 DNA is TGTGCCAGCAGCCCCTTTGGACTAGCGGGTTACACAGATACGCAGTATTTT.

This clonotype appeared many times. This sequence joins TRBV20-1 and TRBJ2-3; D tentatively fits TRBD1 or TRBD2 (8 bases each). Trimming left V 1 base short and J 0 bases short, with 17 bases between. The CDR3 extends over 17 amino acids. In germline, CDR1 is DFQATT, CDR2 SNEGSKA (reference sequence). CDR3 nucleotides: TGCAGTGCTAGAGCCAACAGGGGGACTAGGAGCACAGATACGCAGTATTTT. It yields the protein CSARANRGTRSTDTQYF.

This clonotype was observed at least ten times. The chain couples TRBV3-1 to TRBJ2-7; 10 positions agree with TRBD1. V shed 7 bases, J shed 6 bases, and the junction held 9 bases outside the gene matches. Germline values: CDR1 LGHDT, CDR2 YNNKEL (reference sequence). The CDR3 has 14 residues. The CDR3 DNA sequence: TGTGCCAGCACCATTCGACAGGGGGCGGGCGAGCAGTACTTC. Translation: CASTIRQGAGEQYF.

The DNA for the CDR3 is TGTGCCAGCAGTTCGACTTCTAGCGGGAGGACAGATACGCAGTATTTT. It codes for CASSSTSSGRTDTQYF. The genes are TRBV6-5 and TRBJ2-3; 11 bases line up with TRBD2. CDR3 size: 16 residues. The germline V gene encodes CDR1 MNHEY and CDR2 SVGAGI. Unmatched junction bases numbered 6, after V lost 4 bases and J lost 3 bases.

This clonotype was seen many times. CDR3 region: CATSDQQAQYF. CDR3 coding DNA: TGTGCCACCAGTGATCAACAGGCTCAGTACTTC. V is TRBV24-1 and J is TRBJ2-7, with a weak D call TRBD1 (5 bases). CDR1 is KGHDR and CDR2 is SFDVKD in the germline V gene. The CDR3 is 11 residues long. Trimming took off 3 bases at V and 10 bases at J, with 9 bases between the two ends.